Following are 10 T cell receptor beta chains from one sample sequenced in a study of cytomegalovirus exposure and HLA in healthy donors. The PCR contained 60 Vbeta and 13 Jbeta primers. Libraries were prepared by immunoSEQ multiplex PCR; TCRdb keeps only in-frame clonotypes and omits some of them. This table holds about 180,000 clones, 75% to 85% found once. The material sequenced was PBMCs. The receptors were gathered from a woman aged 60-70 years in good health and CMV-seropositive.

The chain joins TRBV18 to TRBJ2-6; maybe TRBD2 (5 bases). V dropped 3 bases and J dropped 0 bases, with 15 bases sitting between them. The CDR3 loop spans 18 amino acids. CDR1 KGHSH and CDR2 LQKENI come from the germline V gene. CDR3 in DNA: TGTGCCAGCTCACCTCTGACTATATACAACTCTGGGGCCAACGTCCTGACTTTC. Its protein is CASSPLTIYNSGANVLTF.

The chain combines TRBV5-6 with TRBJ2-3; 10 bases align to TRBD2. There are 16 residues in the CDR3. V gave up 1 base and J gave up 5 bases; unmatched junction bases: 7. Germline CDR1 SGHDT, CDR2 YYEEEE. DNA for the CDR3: TGTGCCAGCAGCTTGTATCTGGCTAGCGGGGGAGATACGCAGTATTTT. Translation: CASSLYLASGGDTQYF. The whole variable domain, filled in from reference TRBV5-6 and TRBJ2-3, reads DAGVTQSPTHLIKTRGQQVTLRCSPKSGHDTVSWYQQALGQGPQFIFQYYEEEERQRGNFPDRFSGHQFPNYSSELNVNALLLGDSALYLCASSLYLASGGDTQYFGPGTRLTVL.

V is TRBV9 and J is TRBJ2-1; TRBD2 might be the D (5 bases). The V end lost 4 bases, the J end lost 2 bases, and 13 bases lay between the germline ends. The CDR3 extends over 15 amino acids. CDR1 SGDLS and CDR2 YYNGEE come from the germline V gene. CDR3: CASSLTSNAYNEQFF. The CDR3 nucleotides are TGTGCCAGCAGCCTTACTAGTAATGCCTACAATGAGCAGTTCTTC.

The CDR3 DNA is TGTGCCAGCAGAACGGGACTAGATACCGGGGAGCTGTTTTTT. Translating it yields CASRTGLDTGELFF. The chain recombines TRBV6-1 with TRBJ2-2; 8 nucleotides match TRBD2. V was clipped by 6 bases and J by 5 bases; unmatched bases: 5. Germline CDR1 is MNHNS and CDR2 is SASEGT. The CDR3 has 14 residues.

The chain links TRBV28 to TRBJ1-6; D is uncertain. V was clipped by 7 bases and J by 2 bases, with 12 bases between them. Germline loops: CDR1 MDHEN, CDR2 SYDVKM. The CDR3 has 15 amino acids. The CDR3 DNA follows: TGTGCCAGCACCAAAGGGAGGGCCTATAATTCACCCCTCCACTTT. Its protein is CASTKGRAYNSPLHF.

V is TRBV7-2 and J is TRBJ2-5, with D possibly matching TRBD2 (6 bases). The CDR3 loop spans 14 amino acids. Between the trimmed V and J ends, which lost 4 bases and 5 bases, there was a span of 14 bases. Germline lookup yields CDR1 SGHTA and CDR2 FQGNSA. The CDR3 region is CASSSPGSGETQYF. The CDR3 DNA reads TGTGCCAGCAGCTCCCCCGGGAGTGGCGAGACCCAGTACTTC.

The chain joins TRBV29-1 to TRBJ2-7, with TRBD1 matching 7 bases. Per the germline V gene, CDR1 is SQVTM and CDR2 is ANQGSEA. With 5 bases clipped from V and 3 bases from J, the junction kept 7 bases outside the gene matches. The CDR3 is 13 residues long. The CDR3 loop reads CSVRTGRGYEQYF. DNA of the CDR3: TGCAGCGTTCGGACAGGCCGGGGCTACGAGCAGTACTTC.

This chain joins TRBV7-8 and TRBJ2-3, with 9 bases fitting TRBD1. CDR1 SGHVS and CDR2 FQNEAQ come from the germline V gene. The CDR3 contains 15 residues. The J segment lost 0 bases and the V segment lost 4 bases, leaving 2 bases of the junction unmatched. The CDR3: CASSSGTGSTDTQYF. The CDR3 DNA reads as TGTGCCAGCAGCTCTGGGACAGGGAGCACAGATACGCAGTATTTT.

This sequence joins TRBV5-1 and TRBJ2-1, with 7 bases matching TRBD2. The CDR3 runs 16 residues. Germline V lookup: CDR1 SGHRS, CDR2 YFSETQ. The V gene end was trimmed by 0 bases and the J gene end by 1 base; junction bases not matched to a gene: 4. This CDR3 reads CASSLAWGGSYNEQFF. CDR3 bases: TGCGCCAGCAGCTTGGCGTGGGGGGGTTCCTACAATGAGCAGTTCTTC.

The CDR3 spells CASSSQPLTGSYGYTF. The CDR3 region has the DNA TGTGCCAGCAGTTCACAACCCCTGACAGGGTCCTATGGCTACACCTTC. The chain joins TRBV6-5 to TRBJ1-2; 7 bases line up with TRBD1. V trimming: 4 bases; J trimming: 4 bases; junction bases outside the gene matches: 12. Germline V gene lookup returns CDR1 MNHEY and CDR2 SVGAGI. The CDR3 loop spans 16 amino acids.